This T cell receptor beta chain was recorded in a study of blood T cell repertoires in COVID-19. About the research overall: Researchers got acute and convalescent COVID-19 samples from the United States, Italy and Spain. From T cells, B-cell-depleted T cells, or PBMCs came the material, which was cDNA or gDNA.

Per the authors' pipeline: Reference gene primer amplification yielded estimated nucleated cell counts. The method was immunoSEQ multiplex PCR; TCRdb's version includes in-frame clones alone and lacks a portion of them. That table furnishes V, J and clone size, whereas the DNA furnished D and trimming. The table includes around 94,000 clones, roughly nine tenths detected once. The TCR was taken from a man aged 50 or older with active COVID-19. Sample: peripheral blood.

The CDR3 here is CASSGQSTNYGYTF. CDR3 DNA: TGTGCCAGCAGCGGGCAGTCGACTAACTATGGCTACACCTTC. The rearrangement links TRBV7-2 to TRBJ1-2; no reliable D call. Trimming removed 5 bases from V and 0 bases from J, with 10 bases in between. There are 14 residues in the CDR3. Germline CDR1 is SGHTA and CDR2 is FQGNSA.